This T cell receptor beta chain was sequenced for a study of T cell responses to AZD1222 COVID-19 vaccine. A note on this clone: Its specificity is not known.

The assay was immunoSEQ multiplex PCR, and TCRdb's table has in-frame clones only and misses some. This sample yields around 180,000 clones, of which about 87% are seen a single time; 2.7% belongs to the top ten. Overall study findings and caveats: Reports indicate that nearly half of spike-specific TCRs are directed at unmutated variant regions. Clonal diversity may have been underestimated, and the donors were mostly white British, with more females than males.

With 0 bases removed from V and 4 bases from J, the gap between germline ends came to 12 bases. The CDR3 extends over 15 amino acids. Germline V gene lookup returns CDR1 MNHEY and CDR2 SVGAGI. The chain uses TRBV6-5 and TRBJ1-2; D is perhaps TRBD1 (5 bases). The sequence was collected from an adult in good health. Sequenced material: peripheral blood, taken on day 0 of MenACWY control vaccination. The CDR3 reads CASSYSMGEGYGYTF. The CDR3 region has the DNA TGTGCCAGCAGTTACTCGATGGGGGAGGGCTATGGCTACACCTTC.